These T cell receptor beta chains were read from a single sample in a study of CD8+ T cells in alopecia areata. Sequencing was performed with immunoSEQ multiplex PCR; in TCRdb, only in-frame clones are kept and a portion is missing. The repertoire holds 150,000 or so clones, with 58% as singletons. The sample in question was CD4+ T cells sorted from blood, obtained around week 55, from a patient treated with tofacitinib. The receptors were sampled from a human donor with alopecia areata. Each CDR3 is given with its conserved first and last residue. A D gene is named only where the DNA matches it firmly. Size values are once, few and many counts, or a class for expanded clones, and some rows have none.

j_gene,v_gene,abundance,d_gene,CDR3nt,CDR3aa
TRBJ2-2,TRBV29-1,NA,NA,TGCAGCGTTCTTGGACAGCTAAACACCGGGGAGCTGTTTTTT,CSVLGQLNTGELFF
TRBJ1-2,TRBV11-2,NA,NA,TGTGCCAGCAGCTTACGATATTCAGGTGATGGCTACACCTTC,CASSLRYSGDGYTF
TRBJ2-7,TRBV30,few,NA,TGTGCCTGGACGCGGTCTCGGGTTGGGGAGCAGTACTTC,CAWTRSRVGEQYF
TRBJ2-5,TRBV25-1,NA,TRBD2,TGTGCCAGCAGGTATAGCGGGGGAAGCCAAGAGACCCAGTACTTC,CASRYSGGSQETQYF
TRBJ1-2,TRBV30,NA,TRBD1,TGTGCCTGGAGTGGATTAAGGCAGGGGGTTGGCTACACCTTC,CAWSGLRQGVGYTF
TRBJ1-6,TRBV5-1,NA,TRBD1,TGCGCCAGCAGCTCCGGGACAGGGGGCGCAAGAGTGGATTCACCCCTCCACTTT,CASSSGTGGARVDSPLHF
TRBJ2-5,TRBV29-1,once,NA,TGCAGCACTGGGCGGACGAGAGAAGAGACCCAGTACTTC,CSTGRTREETQYF
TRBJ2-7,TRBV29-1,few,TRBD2,TGCAGCGTTGAAGATCCCTCTAGCGGGGGATCATACTACGAGCAGTACTTC,CSVEDPSSGGSYYEQYF
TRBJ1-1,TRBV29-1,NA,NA,TGCAGCGTTGGTCGGGGGGGGACTGAAGCTTTCTTT,CSVGRGGTEAFF
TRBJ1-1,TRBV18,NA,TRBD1,TGTGCCAGCTCACCAGGTACAGGGGGCAGGGGCACTGAAGCTTTCTTT,CASSPGTGGRGTEAFF
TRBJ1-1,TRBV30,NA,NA,TGCGCCTGGCGACAGTTAACTGAAGCTTTCTTT,CAWRQLTEAFF
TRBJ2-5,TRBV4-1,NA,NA,TGCGCCAGCAGCCAAGACGGAGGGATTGGAGAGACCCAGTACTTC,CASSQDGGIGETQYF
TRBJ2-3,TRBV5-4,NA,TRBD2,TGTGCCAGCAGCTCTGGGACTAGCGGGGGGGCCCCGGATACGCAGTATTTT,CASSSGTSGGAPDTQYF
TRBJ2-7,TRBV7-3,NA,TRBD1,TGTGCCAGCAGCTTTAAGGGGGCTGGTGAGCAGTACTTC,CASSFKGAGEQYF
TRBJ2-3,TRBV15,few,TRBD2,TGTGCCACCAGCAGTTCCCAGACTAGCGGGGGGGCAGATACGCAGTATTTT,CATSSSQTSGGADTQYF
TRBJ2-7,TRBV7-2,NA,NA,TGTGCCAGCAGCTTTGACTCCTACGAGCAGTACTTC,CASSFDSYEQYF
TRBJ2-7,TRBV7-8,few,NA,TGTGCCAGCGGGGAGGACAGGATGGGCGAGCAGTACTTC,CASGEDRMGEQYF
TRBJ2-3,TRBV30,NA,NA,TGTGCCTGGAGTTTCGCCGCGAGCCGCACAGATACGCAGTATTTT,CAWSFAASRTDTQYF
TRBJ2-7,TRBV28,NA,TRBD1,TGTGCCAGCAGTTTATCACAGGGGGCCAACGAGCAGTACTTC,CASSLSQGANEQYF
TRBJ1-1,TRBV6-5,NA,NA,TGTGCCAGCATCGGCCTAAACACTGAAGCTTTCTTT,CASIGLNTEAFF
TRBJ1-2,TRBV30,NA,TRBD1,TGTGCACATCCTAGGGCAGGGGGCTATGGCTACACCTTC,CAHPRAGGYGYTF
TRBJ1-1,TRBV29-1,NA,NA,TGCAGCGTTGATCGGAACAGCCGAATCAACACTGAAGCTTTCTTT,CSVDRNSRINTEAFF
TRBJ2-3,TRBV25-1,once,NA,TGTGCCAGCAGCTTAACTAGGGGAGATACGCAGTATTTT,CASSLTRGDTQYF